The present entry profiles one T cell receptor (beta chain) with its context. As yet, its antigen is unknown. The data belong to a study of T cell responses to AZD1222 COVID-19 vaccine. Overall study: The analysis combined second doses at about 4 or about 12 weeks.

The CDR3 is made up of 14 amino acids. V was clipped by 1 base and J by 5 bases, with 9 bases between them. Germline CDR1 and CDR2: MNHEY and SMNVEV (reference sequence). Study outcomes and limitations: Spike-specific TCR repertoires showed rising breadth and depth after two AZD1222 doses.

Using immunoSEQ multiplex PCR, the repertoire was profiled, and TCRdb retains in-frame clones only, with some absent. Here the sample spans about 97,000 clones, nearly 90% being singletons. The sample here was peripheral blood, taken on day 0 of AZD1222 vaccination. The chain carries TRBV27 and TRBJ1-5; maybe TRBD1 (5 bases). This TCR derives from an adult in good health. Here the CDR3 DNA reads TGTGCCAGCAGTTTATTAGGGGAGTATCAGCCCCAGCATTTT. Its protein product is CASSLLGEYQPQHF.